These 17 T cell receptor beta chains were all obtained from the same sample, sequenced in a study of cytomegalovirus exposure and HLA in healthy donors. This table comes from immunoSEQ multiplex PCR, and its TCRdb copy is limited to in-frame clones, with some not included. The repertoire consists of hundreds of thousands of clones, with about 90% occurring once and the leading ten covering approximately 12%. Source material: PBMCs. The receptors were sampled from a man aged 18 to 35 in good health and CMV-seropositive.

This rearrangement joins TRBV7-9 to TRBJ1-5, with TRBD1 matching over 8 bases. V trimming: 1 base; J trimming: 4 bases; junction bases outside the gene matches: 0. The CDR3 is 14 amino acids. The germline CDR1 and CDR2 sequences are SEHNR and FQNEAQ (reference sequence). The DNA of the CDR3 is TGTGCCAGCAGCTTAGGACAGGGGAATCAGCCCCAGCATTTT. Protein sequence: CASSLGQGNQPQHF.

The chain is built from TRBV27 and TRBJ2-1, with TRBD2 matching over 12 bases. CDR3 length: 16 amino acids. With V trimmed by 1 base and J by 8 bases, 6 bases remained unmatched. Germline CDR1 and CDR2: MNHEY and SMNVEV (reference sequence). This CDR3 is CASSLLLAGGTDEQFF. The CDR3 DNA reads TGTGCCAGCAGTTTATTGCTAGCGGGAGGGACCGATGAGCAGTTCTTC.

CDR3 protein: CASRVSGSRGEQYF. CDR3 in DNA: TGTGCCAGCAGGGTTAGCGGGAGTAGGGGGGAGCAGTACTTC. V usage is TRBV28 and J usage is TRBJ2-7; 9 nucleotides agree with TRBD2. In germline, CDR1 is MDHEN, CDR2 SYDVKM. The CDR3 has 14 residues. The junction had 10 bases not matched to a gene; V was cut back by 6 bases and J by 7 bases.

This clone has just one count. The chain uses TRBV5-1 and TRBJ2-2; D is unresolved. V was shortened by 0 bases and J by 1 base, with 7 bases between the two germline ends. This CDR3 has 15 residues. The germline V gene encodes CDR1 SGHRS and CDR2 YFSETQ. The CDR3 bases are TGCGCCAGCAGCTTGGACCAGGTGAACACCGGGGAGCTGTTTTTT. Translated, it gives CASSLDQVNTGELFF.

V gene TRBV6-6 combines with J gene TRBJ1-1, with 7 bases that match TRBD1. The ends lost 6 bases at V and 5 bases at J; junction bases unmatched: 6. Germline V gives CDR1 MNHNY, CDR2 SVGAGI (reference sequence). The CDR3 is 13 residues long. The CDR3 DNA is TGTGCCAGCAGACCAACACAGGGGACTGAAGCTTTCTTT. It translates to CASRPTQGTEAFF.

This clone was detected only once. The chain couples TRBV4-1 to TRBJ1-2; 11 bases match TRBD1. The trim removed 2 bases at V and 3 bases at J, leaving 2 bases unmatched. This CDR3 contains 15 residues. The germline CDR1 and CDR2 sequences are MGHRA and YSYEKL. The CDR3 bases are TGCGCCAGCAGCCAAAGGACAGGGGGCCACTATGGCTACACCTTC. This sequence encodes CASSQRTGGHYGYTF.

The CDR3 nucleotides read TGTGCCAGCAGCTTGTTCGGGTCAGCTGAATCTGGAAACACCATATATTTT. This sequence encodes CASSLFGSAESGNTIYF. The V and J genes are TRBV5-6 and TRBJ1-3; D is undetermined. Germline CDR1 is SGHDT and CDR2 is YYEEEE. The CDR3 extends over 17 amino acids. V dropped 1 base and J dropped 1 base, with 15 bases sitting between them.

V is TRBV6-5 and J is TRBJ1-2; D is ambiguous. Trimming cost V 3 bases and J 0 bases, with 5 bases left between them. CDR3 length equals 13 residues. The germline CDR1 and CDR2 sequences are MNHEY and SVGAGI. The CDR3 sequence: CASSYTSNYGYTF. The CDR3 bases are TGTGCCAGCAGTTATACGTCTAACTATGGCTACACCTTC.

J is TRBJ1-2 and V is TRBV15, with TRBD1 matching 7 bases. Germline trimming cut 3 bases from V and 7 bases from J; bases unmatched to any gene: 8. The length of the CDR3 is 14 residues. Per germline, CDR1 LNHNV and CDR2 YYDKDF (reference sequence). The DNA of the CDR3 is TGTGCCACCAGCAGGAGACAGGGTTGGGGTGGCTACACCTTC. Protein sequence: CATSRRQGWGGYTF.

The rearrangement uses TRBV7-6 and TRBJ2-1; 15 bases map to TRBD2. This CDR3 contains 18 residues. Germline CDR1 and CDR2: SGHVS and FNYEAQ. The V and J ends lost 5 bases and 1 base, in that order; junction bases with no gene match: 6. CDR3 in DNA: TGTGCCAGCAGCCCACGGACTAGCGGGAGGGGATCCTACAATGAGCAGTTCTTC. Translating it yields CASSPRTSGRGSYNEQFF.

The chain is built from TRBV28 and TRBJ1-2; TRBD1 matches at 10 bases. With V trimmed by 5 bases and J by 7 bases, 4 bases remained unmatched. This CDR3 comprises 13 residues. The germline gives CDR1 MDHEN, CDR2 SYDVKM. This CDR3 is CASSPGTGVGYTF. In DNA form, the CDR3 reads TGTGCCAGCAGTCCCGGGACAGGGGTTGGCTACACCTTC.

This chain links TRBV6-1 with TRBJ1-5; D is undetermined. Germline V CDR1 and CDR2: MNHNS, SASEGT. The CDR3 is 16 amino acids. The V end lost 1 base, the J end lost 1 base, and 11 bases lay between the germline ends. The CDR3 nucleotides are TGTGCCAGCAGTGAAGGGGCAGGACGAAGCAATCAGCCCCAGCATTTT. Protein sequence: CASSEGAGRSNQPQHF.

The genes are TRBV7-9 and TRBJ1-2, with D tentatively TRBD1 (6 bases). The CDR3 length is 13 residues. Per germline, CDR1 SEHNR and CDR2 FQNEAQ (reference sequence). The V and J ends lost 5 bases and 4 bases respectively, with 11 bases between them. CDR3 loop: CASSDRQAYGYTF. The CDR3 DNA reads as TGTGCCAGCAGCGATAGACAGGCCTATGGCTACACCTTC.

The chain has TRBV28 and TRBJ2-3, with TRBD2 matching 11 bases. V dropped 3 bases and J dropped 1; count of bases not matched to a gene: 3. CDR1 and CDR2 (germline): MDHEN, SYDVKM. The CDR3 extends over 16 amino acids. CDR3 nucleotide sequence: TGTGCCAGCAGTTTTAATAGCGGGAGGGGCACAGATACGCAGTATTTT. It encodes CASSFNSGRGTDTQYF.

The J gene is TRBJ1-5, the V gene TRBV29-1; D gene unclear. Germline assignment: CDR1 SQVTM and CDR2 ANQGSEA. The CDR3 has 14 residues. The germline V and J ends were trimmed by 5 bases and 1 base, with 12 bases remaining between them. CDR3 DNA sequence: TGCAGCGTTTCAGAGAGCGCCAGCAATCAGCCCCAGCATTTT. Translation: CSVSESASNQPQHF.

This clone was found many times. The chain couples TRBV15 to TRBJ1-1; the D is unclear. Trimming cost V 1 base and J 1 base, with 7 bases left between them. Germline CDR1 reads LNHNV; CDR2 reads YYDKDF (reference sequence). The CDR3 has 14 amino acids. CDR3 nucleotides: TGTGCCACCAGCAGAGCCAGAGCGAACACTGAAGCTTTCTTT. This codes for CATSRARANTEAFF. Full variable domain (remainder filled in from reference TRBV15 and TRBJ1-1): DAMVIQNPRYQVTQFGKPVTLSCSQTLNHNVMYWYQQKSSQAPKLLFHYYDKDFNNEADTPDNFQSRRPNTSFCFLDIRSPGLGDTAMYLCATSRARANTEAFFGQGTRLTVV.

This chain connects TRBV27 to TRBJ1-5; a possible D gene is TRBD1 (6 bases). Germline lookup yields CDR1 MNHEY and CDR2 SMNVEV (reference sequence). The germline V and J ends were trimmed by 7 bases and 0 bases, with 19 bases remaining between them. This CDR3 has 17 amino acids. Here the CDR3 DNA reads TGTGCCAGCATGGGGGGCTATAGCAGTGATAGCAATCAGCCCCAGCATTTT. Translation gives CASMGGYSSDSNQPQHF.